This T cell receptor (beta chain) was sequenced in a study of blood T cell repertoires in COVID-19. Some clones are missing from TCRdb's copy, which holds only in-frame ones; the method was immunoSEQ multiplex PCR. The sample holds 200,000 to 300,000 clones, approximately 88% seen once. Germline V CDR1 and CDR2: GTSNPN, SVGIG (reference sequence). V was pared by 2 bases and J by 7 bases, with 9 bases of the junction left unmatched. This CDR3 region has 15 residues. This chain joins TRBV30 and TRBJ2-7; 12 nucleotides line up with TRBD1. This clonotype was obtained from a woman between 40 and 55 years old with acute COVID-19. The specimen sequenced was PBMCs or T cells enriched from blood (not recorded which). CDR3 sequence (DNA): TGTGCCTGGAGTCCCAAGGGGGACAGGGGGCGGGAGCAGTACGTC. It translates to CAWSPKGDRGREQYV.